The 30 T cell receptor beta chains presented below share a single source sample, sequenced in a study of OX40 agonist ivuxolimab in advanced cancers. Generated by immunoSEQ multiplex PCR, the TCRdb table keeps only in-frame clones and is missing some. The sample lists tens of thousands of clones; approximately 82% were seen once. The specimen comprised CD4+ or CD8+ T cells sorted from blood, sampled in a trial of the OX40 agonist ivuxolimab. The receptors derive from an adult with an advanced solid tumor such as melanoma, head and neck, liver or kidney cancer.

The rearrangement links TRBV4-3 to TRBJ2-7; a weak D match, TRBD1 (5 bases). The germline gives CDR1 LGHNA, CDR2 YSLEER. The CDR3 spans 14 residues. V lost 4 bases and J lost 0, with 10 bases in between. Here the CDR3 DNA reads TGCGCCAGCAGCCTCGACAGAAGCTCCTACGAGCAGTACTTC. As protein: CASSLDRSSYEQYF.

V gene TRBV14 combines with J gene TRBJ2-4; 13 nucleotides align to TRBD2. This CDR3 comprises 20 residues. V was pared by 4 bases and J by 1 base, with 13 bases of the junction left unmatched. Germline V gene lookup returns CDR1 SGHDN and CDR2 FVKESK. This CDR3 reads CASSPPVTSGRAKAKNIQYF. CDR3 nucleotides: TGTGCCAGCAGCCCCCCAGTCACTAGCGGGAGGGCCAAGGCCAAAAACATTCAGTACTTC.

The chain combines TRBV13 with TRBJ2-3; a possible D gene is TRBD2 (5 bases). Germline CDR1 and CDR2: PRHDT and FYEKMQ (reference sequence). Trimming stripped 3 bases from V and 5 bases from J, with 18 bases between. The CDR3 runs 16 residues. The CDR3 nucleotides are TGTGCCAGCAGCTTGGTCGAGACCCTTGCGGGAGATACGCAGTATTTT. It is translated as CASSLVETLAGDTQYF.

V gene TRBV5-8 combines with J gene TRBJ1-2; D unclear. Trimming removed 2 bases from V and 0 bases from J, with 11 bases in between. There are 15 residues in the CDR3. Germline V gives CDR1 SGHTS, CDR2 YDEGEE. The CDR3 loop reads CASSFGAVTNYGYTF. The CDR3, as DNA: TGTGCCAGCAGCTTTGGTGCAGTTACTAACTATGGCTACACCTTC. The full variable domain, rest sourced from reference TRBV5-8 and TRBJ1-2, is EAGVTQSPTHLIKTRGQQATLRCSPISGHTSVYWYQQALGLGLQFLLWYDEGEERNRGNFPPRFSGRQFPNYSSELNVNALELEDSALYLCASSFGAVTNYGYTFGSGTRLTVV.

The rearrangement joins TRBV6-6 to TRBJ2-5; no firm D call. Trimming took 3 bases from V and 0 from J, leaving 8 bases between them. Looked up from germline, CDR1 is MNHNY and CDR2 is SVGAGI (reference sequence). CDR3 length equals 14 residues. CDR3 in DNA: TGTGCCAGCAGTTATTGGGCGGACCAAGAGACCCAGTACTTC. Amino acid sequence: CASSYWADQETQYF.

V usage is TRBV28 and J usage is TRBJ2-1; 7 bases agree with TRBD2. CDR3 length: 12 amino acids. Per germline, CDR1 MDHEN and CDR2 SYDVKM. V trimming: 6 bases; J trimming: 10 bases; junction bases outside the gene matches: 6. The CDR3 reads CASSLGSGEQFF. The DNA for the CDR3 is TGTGCCAGCAGCTTAGGTAGCGGGGAGCAGTTCTTC.

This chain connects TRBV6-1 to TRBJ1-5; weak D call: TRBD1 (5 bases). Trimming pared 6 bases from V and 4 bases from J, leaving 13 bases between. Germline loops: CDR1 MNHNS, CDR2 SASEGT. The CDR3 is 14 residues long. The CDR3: CASSTGRGNQPQHF. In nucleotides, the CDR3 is TGTGCCAGCAGCACAGGAAGAGGGAATCAGCCCCAGCATTTT.

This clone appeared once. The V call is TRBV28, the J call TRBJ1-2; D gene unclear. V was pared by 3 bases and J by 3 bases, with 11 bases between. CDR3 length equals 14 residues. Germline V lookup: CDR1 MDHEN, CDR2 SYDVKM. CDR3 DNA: TGTGCCAGCAGTTTCTGGCCTACGGACTATGGCTACACCTTC. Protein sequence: CASSFWPTDYGYTF.

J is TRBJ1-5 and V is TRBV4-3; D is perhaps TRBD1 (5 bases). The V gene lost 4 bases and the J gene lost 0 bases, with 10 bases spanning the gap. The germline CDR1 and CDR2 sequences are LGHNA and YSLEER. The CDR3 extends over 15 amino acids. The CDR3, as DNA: TGCGCCAGCAGCCTGGGGCACCTTAGCAATCAGCCCCAGCATTTT. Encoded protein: CASSLGHLSNQPQHF.

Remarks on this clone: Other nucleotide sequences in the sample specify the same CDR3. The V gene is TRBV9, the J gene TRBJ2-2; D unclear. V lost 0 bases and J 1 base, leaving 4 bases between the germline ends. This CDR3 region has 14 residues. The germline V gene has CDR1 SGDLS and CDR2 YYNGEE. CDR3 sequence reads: CASSVGGNTGELFF. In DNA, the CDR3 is TGTGCCAGCAGCGTAGGCGGGAACACCGGGGAGCTGTTTTTT.

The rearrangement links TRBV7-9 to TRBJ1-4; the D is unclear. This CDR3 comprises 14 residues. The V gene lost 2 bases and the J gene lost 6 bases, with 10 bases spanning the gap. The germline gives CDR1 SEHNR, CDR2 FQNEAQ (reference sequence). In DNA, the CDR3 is TGTGCCAGCAGCTTACCGGGGTTCTATGAAAAACTGTTTTTT. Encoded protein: CASSLPGFYEKLFF.

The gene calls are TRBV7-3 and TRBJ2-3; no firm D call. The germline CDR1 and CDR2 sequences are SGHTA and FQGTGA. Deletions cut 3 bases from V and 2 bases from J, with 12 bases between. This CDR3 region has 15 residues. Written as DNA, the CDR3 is TGTGCCAGCAGCTTGTGGGCAGGCTTCACAGATACGCAGTATTTT. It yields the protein CASSLWAGFTDTQYF.

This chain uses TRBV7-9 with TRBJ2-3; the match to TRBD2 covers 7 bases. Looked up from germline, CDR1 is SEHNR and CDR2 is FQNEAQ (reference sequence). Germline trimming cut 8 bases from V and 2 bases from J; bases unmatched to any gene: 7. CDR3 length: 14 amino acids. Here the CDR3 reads CASDKAGSTDTQYF. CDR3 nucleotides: TGTGCCAGCGACAAAGCGGGGTCCACAGATACGCAGTATTTT.

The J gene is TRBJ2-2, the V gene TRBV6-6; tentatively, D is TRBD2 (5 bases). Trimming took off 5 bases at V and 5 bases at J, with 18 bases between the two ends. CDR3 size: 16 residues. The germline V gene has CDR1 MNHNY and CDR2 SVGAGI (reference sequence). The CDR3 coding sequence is TGTGCCAGCAGTGCCTCGGGGAGCGGACCTACCGGGGAGCTGTTTTTT. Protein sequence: CASSASGSGPTGELFF.

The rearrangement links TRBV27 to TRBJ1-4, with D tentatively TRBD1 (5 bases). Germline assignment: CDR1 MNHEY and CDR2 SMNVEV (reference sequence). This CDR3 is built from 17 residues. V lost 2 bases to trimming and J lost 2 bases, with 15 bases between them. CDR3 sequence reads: CASSLTGGGYTNEKLFF. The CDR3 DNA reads TGTGCCAGCAGTTTAACGGGTGGGGGGTATACTAATGAAAAACTGTTTTTT. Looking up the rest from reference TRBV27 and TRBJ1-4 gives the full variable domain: EAQVTQNPRYLITVTGKKLTVTCSQNMNHEYMSWYRQDPGLGLRQIYYSMNVEVTDKGDVPEGYKVSRKEKRNFPLILESPSPNQTSLYFCASSLTGGGYTNEKLFFGSGTQLSVL.

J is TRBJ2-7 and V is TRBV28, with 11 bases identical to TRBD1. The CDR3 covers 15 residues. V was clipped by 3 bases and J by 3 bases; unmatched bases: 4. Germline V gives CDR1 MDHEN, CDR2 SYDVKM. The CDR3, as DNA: TGTGCCAGCAGTTTCGCCGGGACAGGGGGCTACGAGCAGTACTTC. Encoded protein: CASSFAGTGGYEQYF.

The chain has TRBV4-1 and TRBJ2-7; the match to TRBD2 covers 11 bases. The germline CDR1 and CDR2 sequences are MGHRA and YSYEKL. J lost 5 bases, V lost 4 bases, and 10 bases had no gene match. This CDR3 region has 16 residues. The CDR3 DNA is TGCGCCAGCAGCCTAGTATCCGGGACTAGCGGTGACGAGCAGTACTTC. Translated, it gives CASSLVSGTSGDEQYF.

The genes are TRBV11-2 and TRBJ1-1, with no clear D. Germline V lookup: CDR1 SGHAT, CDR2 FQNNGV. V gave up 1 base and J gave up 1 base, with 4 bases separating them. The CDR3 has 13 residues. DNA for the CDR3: TGTGCCAGCAGCTTAGCCGAGAACACTGAAGCTTTCTTT. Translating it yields CASSLAENTEAFF.

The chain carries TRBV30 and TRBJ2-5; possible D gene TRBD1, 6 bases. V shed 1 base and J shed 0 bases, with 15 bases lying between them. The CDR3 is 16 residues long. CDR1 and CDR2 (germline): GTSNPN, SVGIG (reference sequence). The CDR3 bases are TGTGCCTGGAGTGGACGGGCAGGGGATAACCAAGAGACCCAGTACTTC. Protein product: CAWSGRAGDNQETQYF.

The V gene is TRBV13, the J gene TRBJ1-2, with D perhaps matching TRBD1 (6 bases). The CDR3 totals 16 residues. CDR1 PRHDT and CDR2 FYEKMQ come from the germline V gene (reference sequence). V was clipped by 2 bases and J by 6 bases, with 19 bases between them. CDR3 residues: CASSLRGSRTEDGYTF. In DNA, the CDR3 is TGTGCCAGCAGCTTAAGGGGGTCGAGGACGGAAGATGGCTACACCTTC.

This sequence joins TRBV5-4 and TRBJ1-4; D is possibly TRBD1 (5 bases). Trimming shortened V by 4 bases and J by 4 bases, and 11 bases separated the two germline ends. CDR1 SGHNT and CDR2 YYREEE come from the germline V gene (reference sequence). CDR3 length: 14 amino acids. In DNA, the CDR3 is TGTGCCAGCAGCCGGGACGGAGGTAATGAAAAACTGTTTTTT. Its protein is CASSRDGGNEKLFF.

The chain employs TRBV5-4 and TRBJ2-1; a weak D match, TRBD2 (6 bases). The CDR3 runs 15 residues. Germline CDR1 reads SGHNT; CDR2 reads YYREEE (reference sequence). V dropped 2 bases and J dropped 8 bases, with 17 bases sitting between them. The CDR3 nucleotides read TGTGCCAGCAGCTTACCGGGAGCTATTATCGATGAGCAGTTCTTC. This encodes CASSLPGAIIDEQFF.

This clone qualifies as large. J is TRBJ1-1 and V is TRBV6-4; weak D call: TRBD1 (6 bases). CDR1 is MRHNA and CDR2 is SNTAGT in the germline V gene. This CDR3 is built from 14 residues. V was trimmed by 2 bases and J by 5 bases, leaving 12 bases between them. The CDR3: CASSDRGGGTEAFF. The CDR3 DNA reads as TGTGCCAGCAGTGACCGAGGGGGTGGGACTGAAGCTTTCTTT.

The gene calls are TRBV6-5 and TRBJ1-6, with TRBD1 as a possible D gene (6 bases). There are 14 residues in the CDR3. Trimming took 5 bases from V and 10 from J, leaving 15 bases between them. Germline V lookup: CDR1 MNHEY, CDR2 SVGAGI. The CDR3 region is CASSQPTGRSPLHF. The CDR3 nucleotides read TGTGCCAGCAGTCAACCTACAGGGAGGTCACCCCTCCACTTT.

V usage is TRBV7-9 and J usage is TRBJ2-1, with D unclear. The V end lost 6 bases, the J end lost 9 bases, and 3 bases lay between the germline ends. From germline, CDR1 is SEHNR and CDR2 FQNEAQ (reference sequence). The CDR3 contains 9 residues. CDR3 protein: CASSSEQFF. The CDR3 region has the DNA TGTGCCAGCAGTAGTGAGCAGTTCTTC.

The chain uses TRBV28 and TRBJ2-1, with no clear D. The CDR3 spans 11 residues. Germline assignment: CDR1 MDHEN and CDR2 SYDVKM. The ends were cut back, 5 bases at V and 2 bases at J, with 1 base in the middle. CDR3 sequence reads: CASSPYNEQFF. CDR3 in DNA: TGTGCCAGCAGTCCCTACAATGAGCAGTTCTTC.

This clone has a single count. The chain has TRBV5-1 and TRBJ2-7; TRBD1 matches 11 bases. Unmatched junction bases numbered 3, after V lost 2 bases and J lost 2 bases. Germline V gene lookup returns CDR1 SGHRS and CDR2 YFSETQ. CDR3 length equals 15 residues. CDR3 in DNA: TGCGCCAGCAGCTTTGGGACAGGGGGTACCTACGAGCAGTACTTC. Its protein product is CASSFGTGGTYEQYF. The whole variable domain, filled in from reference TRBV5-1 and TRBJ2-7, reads KAGVTQTPRYLIKTRGQQVTLSCSPISGHRSVSWYQQTPGQGLQFLFEYFSETQRNKGNFPGRFSGRQFSNSRSEMNVSTLELGDSALYLCASSFGTGGTYEQYFGPGTRLTVT.

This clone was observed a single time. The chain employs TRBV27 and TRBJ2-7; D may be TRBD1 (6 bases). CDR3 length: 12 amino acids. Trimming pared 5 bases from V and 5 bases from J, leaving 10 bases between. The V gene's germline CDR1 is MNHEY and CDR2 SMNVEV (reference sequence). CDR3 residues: CASSRGGHEQYF. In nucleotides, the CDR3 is TGTGCCAGCAGTCGAGGGGGACACGAGCAGTACTTC.

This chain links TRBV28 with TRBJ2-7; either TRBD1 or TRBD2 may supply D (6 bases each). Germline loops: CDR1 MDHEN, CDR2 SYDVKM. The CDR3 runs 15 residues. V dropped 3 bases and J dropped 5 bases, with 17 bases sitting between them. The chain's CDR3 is CASSLSLGGRHEQYF. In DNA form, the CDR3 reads TGTGCCAGCAGTTTGTCCCTTGGGGGGCGTCACGAGCAGTACTTC.

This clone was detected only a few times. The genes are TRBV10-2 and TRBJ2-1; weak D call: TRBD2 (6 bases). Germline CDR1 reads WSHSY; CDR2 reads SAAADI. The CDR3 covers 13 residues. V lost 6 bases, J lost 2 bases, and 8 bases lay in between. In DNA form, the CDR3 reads TGCGCCAGCAGGCCGGGGGCCTACAATGAGCAGTTCTTC. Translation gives CASRPGAYNEQFF.